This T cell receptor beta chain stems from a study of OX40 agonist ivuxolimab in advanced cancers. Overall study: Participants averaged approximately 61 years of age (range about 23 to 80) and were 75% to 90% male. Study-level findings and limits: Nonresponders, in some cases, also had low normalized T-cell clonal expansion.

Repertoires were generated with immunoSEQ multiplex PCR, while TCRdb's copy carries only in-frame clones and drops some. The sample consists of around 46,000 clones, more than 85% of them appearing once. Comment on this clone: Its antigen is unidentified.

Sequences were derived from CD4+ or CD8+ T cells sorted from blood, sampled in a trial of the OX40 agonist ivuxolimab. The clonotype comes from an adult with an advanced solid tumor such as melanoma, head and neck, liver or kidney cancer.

In DNA, the CDR3 is TGCGCCAGCAGCTTGGCCTCCGTTCACCTCTCTGGGGCCAACGTCCTGACTTTC. This translates into CASSLASVHLSGANVLTF. The chain links TRBV5-1 to TRBJ2-6, with D unresolved. Germline V gene lookup returns CDR1 SGHRS and CDR2 YFSETQ. This CDR3 comprises 18 residues. Trimming took 0 bases from V and 0 from J, leaving 13 bases between them.